The 19 T cell receptor beta chains presented below share a single source sample, sequenced in a study of neurological immune-mediated disorders. From the 5' RACE reads, TCRdb called clonotypes with MiXCR, one entry per CDR3 protein. This table has more than 95,000 distinct CDR3 sequences, 11% appearing once. Time point given: longitudinal time-point 3. Sequenced material: PBMCs. The receptors originated from a female donor with HTLV-1-associated myelopathy (HAM/TSP).

This clonotype was recorded at least ten times. The V call is TRBV9, the J call TRBJ2-3, with 10 nucleotides matching TRBD1. V lost 1 base to trimming and J lost 1 base; unmatched junction nucleotides: 9. CDR3 length equals 18 residues. CDR1 and CDR2 from the germline V gene are SGDLS and YYNGEE. CDR3 bases: TGTGCCAGCAGCGTAACCCTGGGACAGGGGTTCGGCACAGATACGCAGTATTTT. Translating gives CASSVTLGQGFGTDTQYF.

At least ten counts were recorded for this clonotype. This rearrangement joins TRBV12-3 or TRBV12-4 to TRBJ2-7; no reliable D call. The CDR3 is 12 amino acids. The germline V and J ends were trimmed by 3 bases and 2 bases, with 5 bases remaining between them. The CDR3 reads CASSFRTYEQYF. CDR3 coding DNA: TGTGCCAGCAGTTTCCGGACCTACGAGCAGTACTTC.

This clonotype was counted ten times or more. At one of its ends the junction is not consistent with the germline gene, which may arise from a read error. V is TRBV11-2 and J is TRBJ1-1, with TRBD1 as a possible D gene (6 bases). Germline V gene data show CDR1 as SGHAT and CDR2 as FQNNGV. The CDR3 contains 13 residues. The CDR3 DNA sequence: TGTGCCAGCAGCCCAGGGGTCCGCACTGAAGCTTTTTTT. Amino acid sequence: CASSPGVRTEAFF.

This clonotype was seen repeatedly, ten times or more. The J gene is TRBJ2-4, the V gene TRBV5-1; 8 positions match TRBD1. After removal of 4 bases from V and 4 bases from J, the junction contained 10 bases not matched to a gene. The germline V gene has CDR1 SGHRS and CDR2 YFSETQ. This CDR3 is built from 16 residues. CDR3 protein: CASSPFTGTGKNIQYF. DNA of the CDR3: TGCGCCAGCAGCCCCTTCACCGGGACAGGAAAAAACATTCAGTACTTC.

This clonotype has a count of ten or more. The J gene is TRBJ1-5, the V gene TRBV12-3 or TRBV12-4, with 7 positions matching TRBD1. This CDR3 region has 14 residues. The V segment lost 7 bases and the J segment 4 bases; nucleotides outside the gene matches: 7. DNA of the CDR3: TGTGCCAGCACCCCGACAGGGAAAAATCAGCCCCAGCATTTT. It is translated as CASTPTGKNQPQHF.

The chain employs TRBV20-1 and TRBJ2-3; 8 bases match TRBD2. V shed 3 bases, J shed 4 bases, and the junction held 21 bases outside the gene matches. Germline V gene sequence: CDR1 DFQATT, CDR2 SNEGSKA (reference sequence). The CDR3 length is 19 residues. CDR3 region: CSASGFGSGVPGRADTQYF. CDR3 in DNA: TGCAGTGCTAGCGGGTTTGGTAGCGGGGTGCCCGGTAGGGCAGATACGCAGTATTTT.

This clonotype came up many times. The genes are TRBV20-1 and TRBJ1-6; possibly TRBD1 for D (6 bases). The V and J ends lost 2 bases and 7 bases respectively, with 12 bases between them. CDR1 and CDR2 from the germline V gene are DFQATT and SNEGSKA (reference sequence). This CDR3 is 14 amino acids long. Here the CDR3 reads CSARFDRLNSPLHF. The CDR3 DNA follows: TGCAGTGCTAGATTCGACAGGCTCAATTCACCCCTCCACTTT.

The chain is built from TRBV5-1 and TRBJ2-3; 8 bases agree with TRBD1. CDR1 and CDR2 from the germline V gene are SGHRS and YFSETQ. The CDR3 length is 14 residues. Trimming took 0 bases from V and 6 from J; bases not matched to a gene: 3. CDR3 DNA: TGCGCCAGCAGCTTGGTCAGGGGGCACGATACGCAGTATTTT. Translating it yields CASSLVRGHDTQYF.

There are many counts of this clonotype. The chain couples TRBV20-1 to TRBJ1-4, with a tentative D call TRBD1 (6 bases). CDR3 length: 14 residues. The V end was cut by 0 bases, the J end by 8 bases, with 13 bases between. Germline CDR1 and CDR2: DFQATT and SNEGSKA (reference sequence). CDR3 DNA sequence: TGCAGTGCTAGAGATGGGGCGAGGGGGGAAAAACTGTTTTTT. It translates to CSARDGARGEKLFF.

This clonotype was recorded many times. The chain links TRBV24-1 to TRBJ1-1; D is unresolved. Between the trimmed V and J ends, which lost 7 bases and 0 bases, there was a span of 8 bases. CDR1 and CDR2 from the germline V gene are KGHDR and SFDVKD. The CDR3 consists of 13 residues. The CDR3, as DNA: TGTGCCACCAGGGGCCACCTGAACACTGAAGCTTTCTTT. Translating gives CATRGHLNTEAFF.

In the case of this clonotype: A much larger clone sits a single nucleotide away, making a read error possible. The rearrangement uses TRBV20-1 and TRBJ1-1; D ambiguous. Trimming removed 8 bases from V and 3 bases from J, with 13 bases in between. CDR1 and CDR2 (germline): DFQATT, SNEGSKA (reference sequence). This CDR3 is 12 amino acids long. CDR3 nucleotide sequence: TGCAGTTCGAGTGAGGTGGACACTGAAGCTTTCTTT. Its translation: CSSSEVDTEAFF.

This clonotype was counted ten times or more. The V and J genes are TRBV5-1 and TRBJ2-2; TRBD2 matches 12 bases. The CDR3 sequence is 15 residues long. CDR1 is SGHRS and CDR2 is YFSETQ in the germline V gene. The V segment lost 7 bases and the J segment 0 bases; nucleotides outside the gene matches: 1. CDR3 region: CASASGGANTGELFF. The DNA of the CDR3 is TGCGCCAGCGCTAGCGGGGGGGCGAACACCGGGGAGCTGTTTTTT. Full variable domain (remainder filled in from reference TRBV5-1 and TRBJ2-2): KAGVTQTPRYLIKTRGQQVTLSCSPISGHRSVSWYQQTPGQGLQFLFEYFSETQRNKGNFPGRFSGRQFSNSRSEMNVSTLELGDSALYLCASASGGANTGELFFGEGSRLTVL.

This clonotype was detected many times. The J gene is TRBJ2-3, the V gene TRBV5-1, with D perhaps TRBD1 (5 bases). Germline assignment: CDR1 SGHRS and CDR2 YFSETQ. V was pared by 3 bases and J by 0 bases, with 11 bases between. The CDR3 covers 15 residues. The CDR3 DNA reads as TGCGCCAGCAGCTCTGGTCCAGGGAGCACAGATACGCAGTATTTT. Translating it yields CASSSGPGSTDTQYF.

In regard to this clonotype: A much larger clone differs from this one at a single base, so this may be a read error. CDR3 nucleotides: TGTGCCAACGTAAACCAGGATTCCTACGAGCAGTACTTC. Its protein product is CANVNQDSYEQYF. The rearrangement joins TRBV24-1 to TRBJ2-7; D ambiguous. The CDR3 spans 13 residues. Germline V lookup: CDR1 KGHDR, CDR2 SFDVKD. Trimming shortened V by 11 bases and J by 1 base, and 14 bases separated the two germline ends.

This chain links TRBV7-9 with TRBJ2-7, with D unclear. Between the trimmed V and J ends, which lost 2 bases and 0 bases, there was a span of 11 bases. CDR3 length equals 15 residues. Germline V lookup: CDR1 SEHNR, CDR2 FQNEAQ (reference sequence). CDR3 bases: TGTGCCAGCAGCTTACTGTGGCAGTCCTCCTACGAGCAGTACTTC. It yields the protein CASSLLWQSSYEQYF.

At least ten counts were recorded for this clonotype. The rearrangement links TRBV5-1 to TRBJ2-1; D ambiguous. The CDR3 spans 13 residues. V lost 7 bases to trimming and J lost 8 bases, with 16 bases between them. Germline assignment: CDR1 SGHRS and CDR2 YFSETQ. The CDR3 nucleotides are TGCGCCAGCTATGACGTTATAGACCATGAGCAGTTCTTC. Residues: CASYDVIDHEQFF.

A note on this clonotype: A read error may be the cause here, since a much bigger clone is one base away. CDR3 DNA sequence: TGTGCCAGCAGCTCGCTAAGGTCGTCCTACAATGAGCAGTTCTTC. It yields the protein CASSSLRSSYNEQFF. The genes are TRBV28 and TRBJ2-1; D unclear. V was cut by 6 bases and J by 1 base, with 13 bases left in between. The germline V gene encodes CDR1 MDHEN and CDR2 SYDVKM. The CDR3 is made up of 15 amino acids.

The CDR3 region is CASWGSTYSGNTIYF. The CDR3 DNA reads TGTGCCTCCTGGGGGTCCACCTACTCTGGAAACACCATATATTTT. The chain couples TRBV28 to TRBJ1-3, with D possibly matching TRBD1 (5 bases). The CDR3 has 15 residues. Per the germline V gene, CDR1 is MDHEN and CDR2 is SYDVKM. Trimming stripped 11 bases from V and 0 bases from J, with 17 bases between.

This clonotype was seen ten or more times. The rearrangement links TRBV6-6 to TRBJ2-3, with TRBD2 matching over 12 bases. The CDR3 covers 18 residues. J gave up 2 bases and V 2 bases, and 8 bases lay outside the gene matches. From germline, CDR1 is MNHNY and CDR2 SVGAGI (reference sequence). CDR3: CASSYEASGGAHTDTQYF. CDR3 coding DNA: TGTGCCAGCAGTTACGAGGCTAGCGGGGGGGCCCACACAGATACGCAGTATTTT.